The clone carrying this T cell receptor (beta chain) was seen more than once but under ten times. This CDR3 contains 15 residues. The ends lost 4 bases at V and 7 bases at J; junction bases unmatched: 4. The germline CDR1 and CDR2 sequences are MDHEN and SYDVKM. Time point meaning: before trial treatment. The donors, trial participants, received nivolumab, ipilimumab, aspirin, low-dose cyclophosphamide and low-dose radiotherapy. The record originates from a study of low-dose radiotherapy and immunotherapy resistance in tumors. Background on the study: Every 2 weeks, cohort 1 got 0.5 Gy, reaching 6.5 Gy to the planning target volume. Cyclophosphamide infusions of 200 mg/m2 came every two weeks, one day before radiation-immunotherapy.

Primers used for first-strand cDNA, a TRAV- and TRBV-specific set, covered both alpha and beta chains. The authors ran around 18 PCR cycles to amplify TCRs with a constant-region primer and V-primer adapter. Via MiXCR, TCRdb re-called the reads, giving one row per CDR3 protein. The sample records approximately 90,000 distinct CDR3 sequences, 9.4% being singletons. The TCR was taken from a male donor with prostate cancer. The specimen was PBMCs, collected before treatment. The genes are TRBV28 and TRBJ2-1; TRBD2 matches at 13 bases. The CDR3 is CASSSGTSGINEQFF. The CDR3 nucleotides read TGTGCCAGCAGTTCCGGGACTAGCGGGATTAATGAGCAGTTCTTC.